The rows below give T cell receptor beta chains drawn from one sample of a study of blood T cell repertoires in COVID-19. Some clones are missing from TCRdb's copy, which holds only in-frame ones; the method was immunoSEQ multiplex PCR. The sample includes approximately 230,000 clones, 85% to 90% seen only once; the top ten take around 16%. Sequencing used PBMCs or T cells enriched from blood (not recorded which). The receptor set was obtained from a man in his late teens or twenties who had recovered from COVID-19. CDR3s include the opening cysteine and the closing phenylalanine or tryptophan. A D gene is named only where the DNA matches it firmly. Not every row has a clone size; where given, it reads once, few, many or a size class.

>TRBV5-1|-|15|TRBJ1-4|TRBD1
TGCGCCAGCAGCTTGGTCGGGACAGCTGGTGAAAAACTGTTTTTT
CASSLVGTAGEKLFF
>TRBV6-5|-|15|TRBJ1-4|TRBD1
TGTGCCAGCAGGCGCACACAGGGGAGTAATGAAAAACTGTTTTTT
CASRRTQGSNEKLFF
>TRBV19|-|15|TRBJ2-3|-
TGTGCCAGTAGCCCGAATGAGGCTTTTATAGATACGCAGTATTTT
CASSPNEAFIDTQYF
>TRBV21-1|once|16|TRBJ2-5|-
TGTGCCAGCAGCACGCTTAGCGGGAACGACCAAGAGACCCAGTACTTC
CASSTLSGNDQETQYF
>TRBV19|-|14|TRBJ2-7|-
TGTGCCAGTAGTATAGGGGACACGTCCGCCGAGCAGTACTTC
CASSIGDTSAEQYF
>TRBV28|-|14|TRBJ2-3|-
TGTGCCAGCAGTTTGGGCAGCCCCACAGATACGCAGTATTTT
CASSLGSPTDTQYF
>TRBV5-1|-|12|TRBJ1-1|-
TGCGCCAGCAGCTTGCAAGCCACTGAAGCTTTCTTT
CASSLQATEAFF
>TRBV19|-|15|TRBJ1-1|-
TGTGCCAGTAGAGATGAGGGTTTGGCTAACACTGAAGCTTTCTTT
CASRDEGLANTEAFF
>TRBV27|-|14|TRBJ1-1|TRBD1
TGTGCCAGCAGTTTAAACAGGGGATTGACTGAAGCTTTCTTT
CASSLNRGLTEAFF
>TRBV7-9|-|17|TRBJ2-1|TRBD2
TGTGCCAGCAGCTTACCGGGGAAGGCGGGAGCGAGAAATGAGCAGTTCTTC
CASSLPGKAGARNEQFF
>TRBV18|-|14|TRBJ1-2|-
TGTGCCAGCTCACCCTCCAGCGGTGGCTATGGCTACACCTTC
CASSPSSGGYGYTF
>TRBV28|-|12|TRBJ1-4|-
TGTGCCACCGGGGGGGGAGAGGAAAAACTGTTTTTT
CATGGGEEKLFF
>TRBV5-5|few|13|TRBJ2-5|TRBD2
TGTGCCAGCAGCTTTAGCGGGAAAGAGACCCAGTACTTC
CASSFSGKETQYF
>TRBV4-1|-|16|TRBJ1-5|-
TGCGCCAGCAGCCAAGAAACCGGACTTAGCAATCAGCCCCAGCATTTT
CASSQETGLSNQPQHF
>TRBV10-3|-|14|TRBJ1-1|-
TGTGCCTCCCATCAGGGCCAGAGGAACACTGAAGCTTTCTTT
CASHQGQRNTEAFF
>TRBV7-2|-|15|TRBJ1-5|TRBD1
TGTGCCAGCAGCTCCCTAAATACAGGGGGACAGCCCCAGCATTTT
CASSSLNTGGQPQHF
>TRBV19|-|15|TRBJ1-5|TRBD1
TGTGCCAGTAGTAATAGGACAGGACGGAATCAGCCCCAGCATTTT
CASSNRTGRNQPQHF
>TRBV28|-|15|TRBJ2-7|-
TGTGCCAGCAGTTTATACTTACAGCCGACCTACGAGCAGTACTTC
CASSLYLQPTYEQYF
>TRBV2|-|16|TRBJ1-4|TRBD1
TGTGCCAGCAGCCCCTGGGGCAGGGGGAGTGGCGAAAAACTGTTTTTT
CASSPWGRGSGEKLFF
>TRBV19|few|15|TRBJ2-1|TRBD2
TGTGCCAGTAGTGCAAGCGGGAGCTCCTACAATGAGCAGTTCTTC
CASSASGSSYNEQFF
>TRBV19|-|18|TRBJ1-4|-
TGTGCCAGTACCCAATACGGACCGCGGGGGGAACGACGAGAAAAACTGTTTTTT
CASTQYGPRGERREKLFF
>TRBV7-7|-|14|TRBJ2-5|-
TGTGCTAGCAGCTTAAGCGGTTTCGAGGAGACCCAGTACTTC
CASSLSGFEETQYF
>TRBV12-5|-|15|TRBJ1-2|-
TGTGCTAGTGGTTTGAACAGGTGGGCCGCCTATGGCTACACCTTC
CASGLNRWAAYGYTF
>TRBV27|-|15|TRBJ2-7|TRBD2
TGTGCCAGCTCATTAGCGGGAGACTTTCTCTACGAGCAGTACTTC
CASSLAGDFLYEQYF
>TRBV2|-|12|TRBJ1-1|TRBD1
TGTGCCACCTCGACAGGGGGGACTGAAGCTTTCTTT
CATSTGGTEAFF
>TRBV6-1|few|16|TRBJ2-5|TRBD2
TGTGCCAGCAGTGGGAGTAGCGGGAGGGTTGGAGAGACCCAGTACTTC
CASSGSSGRVGETQYF
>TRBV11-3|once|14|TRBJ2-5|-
TGTGCCAGCACCCAAAACGTACTTCAAGAGACCCAGTACTTC
CASTQNVLQETQYF
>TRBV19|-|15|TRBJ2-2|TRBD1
TGTGCCAGTCGAGGGGGCACCCCGACCACCGGGGAGCTGTTTTTT
CASRGGTPTTGELFF
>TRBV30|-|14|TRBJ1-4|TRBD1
TGTGCCTGGAGTGTCAGACAGGGATACGAAAAACTGTTTTTT
CAWSVRQGYEKLFF
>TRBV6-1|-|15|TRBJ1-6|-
TGTGCCAGCAGTGAACACGCAGGGACTAATTCGCCCCTCCACTTT
CASSEHAGTNSPLHF
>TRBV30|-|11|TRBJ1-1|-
TGTGCCTGGAGTTTCAGCACTGAAGCTTTCTTT
CAWSFSTEAFF
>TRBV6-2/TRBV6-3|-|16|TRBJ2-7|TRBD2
TGTGCCAGCAGTTCGCATAGCGGGAGCTTCTACTACGAGCAGTACTTC
CASSSHSGSFYYEQYF
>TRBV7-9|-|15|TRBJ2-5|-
TGTGCCAGCAGCTTAGGGACAAATCAGCAAGAGACCCAGTACTTC
CASSLGTNQQETQYF
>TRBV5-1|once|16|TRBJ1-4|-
TGCGCCAGCAGGACAGGCAGGACCTCAACTAATGAAAAACTGTTTTTT
CASRTGRTSTNEKLFF
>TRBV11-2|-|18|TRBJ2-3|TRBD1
TGTGCCAGCAGCGATACAGGGGGCGCGTCTACGGAGACAGATACGCAGTATTTT
CASSDTGGASTETDTQYF
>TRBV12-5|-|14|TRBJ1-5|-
TGTGCTAGTGGGAATCAGGGTAGCAATCAGCCCCAGCATTTT
CASGNQGSNQPQHF
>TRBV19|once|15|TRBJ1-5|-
TGTGCCAGTAGTATTGCAGGATGGGGCAATCAGCCCCAGCATTTT
CASSIAGWGNQPQHF
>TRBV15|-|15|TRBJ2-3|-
TGTGCCACCAGCGAGGAGCGGCCCCACACAGATACGCAGTATTTT
CATSEERPHTDTQYF
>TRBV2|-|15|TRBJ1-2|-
TGTGCCAGCAGTCCCCCCGCCCCCACGAGGTATGGCTACACCTTC
CASSPPAPTRYGYTF
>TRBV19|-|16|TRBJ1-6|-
TGTGCCAGTAGGGCGGAGTTAAGCTCCTATAATTCACCCCTCCACTTT
CASRAELSSYNSPLHF